The T cell receptor (beta chain) described here comes from a study of T cells after yellow fever vaccination (dated by TCRdb to about 2019). Broadly, across the study: The SMART-Seq v4 Ultra Low Input RNA kit was used to prepare libraries from fractions with low cell numbers. Blood was drawn at multiple timepoints before and after primary and secondary immunization, with bulk PBMC replicates and cell subsets isolated. To track T-cell clones before and after primary and booster YFV17D yellow fever vaccination, bulk TCR alpha and beta repertoires were sequenced longitudinally. Two healthy male donors made up the cohort, one aged 18 to 29 years and the other aged 30 to 39 years.

Concerning this clonotype: Its antigen specificity is not known. No per-base quality is available; no much larger clone lies one base away.

Per the germline V gene (reference sequence), LNHNV is the CDR1 and YYDKDF is the CDR2. At the junction V is shortened by 0 bases and J by 4 bases, with 9 bases in between. From the cysteine through the phenylalanine, the CDR3 covers 14 amino acids. Only the CDR3 portion is preserved as DNA: 42 bases, with reading frame beginning at the first base. What the treatment or condition label conveys for this sample: live attenuated yellow fever vaccine strain. Two biological replicates of bulk PBMCs were collected at each blood-draw timepoint. PBMCs were isolated from peripheral blood using a standard Ficoll-Paque protocol. TriZol was used to extract RNA from bulk PBMCs, from CD4 and CD8 fractions, and from dextramer-positive and dextramer-negative fractions. General conclusions and limits of the study: Only two donors were included in the study, so the extent to which the findings can be generalized is limited. FACS-sorted repertoires could contain abundant contaminating clonotypes from the bulk population, so computational filtering was required. After the booster, most of the clones that had expanded following primary vaccination were detected again (about 95% of CD4 and 88% of CD8), which suggests that memory was broadly maintained. Compared with the primary T-cell response, the secondary T-cell response was faster but weaker, reaching its peak on day 5 rather than on day 15. A small fraction of clonotypes showed up in both the CD4 and CD8 compartments, probably as a result of convergent recombination.

Synthesis of TCR cDNA relied on 5'RACE template switching, a step that introduced a universal primer site along with unique molecular identifiers. Priming of cDNA synthesis was performed from both the TCR alpha and TCR beta constant segments. Library amplification used two PCR steps, and the second PCR step added sample barcodes and sequencing adapters. Sequencing of libraries was performed on Illumina HiSeq 2500 (2x100 bp) or NovaSeq (2x150 bp). Per the source publication's procedure: Demultiplexing of reads and collapsing into UMI consensus sequences were performed with MIGEC, and V(D)J alignment was carried out with MiXCR. Vaccine-responding clonotypes were identified with edgeR using replicate PBMC samples, with FDR below 0.01 and a log2 fold change above 5 up to day 15 being required. CD4 or CD8 identity was assigned to each bulk clonotype according to whether the clonotype was present at higher abundance in the sequenced CD4 repertoire or the sequenced CD8 repertoire. In-frame beta chains were kept once TCRdb had trimmed the public reads at Q25 with fastp and called clones with MiXCR. Each record represents a unique CDR3 protein, reported with the most common genes and DNA among its rows. The V and J calls, along with clone size, are taken from TCRdb and not from the paper's own processing. A total of hundreds of thousands of distinct CDR3 sequences appear in this sample, around an eighth of them only once. About 15% of the sample is held by the ten biggest clonotypes.

This TCR came from a man aged 30 to 45 who received the YFV17D yellow fever vaccine. Recombination joined TRBV15 with TRBJ1-2, with the D gene call left open. The starting material was PBMCs, obtained on the day of the yellow fever booster vaccination. The bases are TGTGCCACCAGCAGAGAGGAGGCCAGCTATGGCTACACCTTC. Its protein is CATSREEASYGYTF. The CDR3, completed at both ends by the reference TRBV15 and TRBJ1-2 genes, gives the full variable domain DAMVIQNPRYQVTQFGKPVTLSCSQTLNHNVMYWYQQKSSQAPKLLFHYYDKDFNNEADTPDNFQSRRPNTSFCFLDIRSPGLGDTAMYLCATSREEASYGYTFGSGTRLTVV.